What follows is one T cell receptor (beta chain) and its context. This record belongs to a study of blood T cell repertoires in COVID-19. Study-wide background: The United States, Italy and Spain supplied acute and convalescent COVID-19 samples. PBMCs, B-cell-depleted T cells, or T cells provided the cDNA or gDNA that made up the material.

Sequenced by immunoSEQ multiplex PCR; TCRdb stores in-frame clones only, minus some. The sample consists of around 81,000 clones, roughly 80% of them appearing once. Trimming took 2 bases from V and 0 from J, leaving 8 bases between them. CDR1 and CDR2 from the germline V gene are KGHSH and LQKENI. This CDR3 contains 14 residues. The TCR originated in a man older than 75 with acute or convalescent COVID-19. Input material: peripheral blood. The chain is built from TRBV18 and TRBJ2-7; D is undetermined. The DNA of the CDR3 is TGTGCCAGCTCACCAACCCTTAGCTCCTACGAGCAGTACTTC. It specifies CASSPTLSSYEQYF.